This section outlines one T cell receptor beta chain sequence together with its context. What it recognizes is unknown. A multiplex PCR was run with 60 Vbeta primers and 13 Jbeta primers. Sequencing used immunoSEQ multiplex PCR; TCRdb keeps in-frame clones, though not all of them. Among 150,000 to 200,000 clones listed, roughly 71% were seen once. The data are from a study of cytomegalovirus exposure and HLA in healthy donors. Overall study context: HLA-typed donors contributed around 82 million unique TCRs, which were held in an early data release. Study findings and constraints: V- and J-gene trimming of TCR beta was linked (in a later analysis) to a missense DCLRE1C variant.

Sample: PBMCs. The TCR sequence derives from a male donor in good health and CMV-seropositive.

CDR3 protein: CAWSVPGGNQPQHF. The CDR3 bases are TGTGCCTGGAGTGTACCCGGGGGCAATCAGCCCCAGCATTTT. The V gene is TRBV30, the J gene TRBJ1-5; D is undetermined. V lost 0 bases and J lost 2, with 8 bases in between. CDR3 length: 14 amino acids. CDR1 is GTSNPN and CDR2 is SVGIG in the germline V gene (reference sequence).